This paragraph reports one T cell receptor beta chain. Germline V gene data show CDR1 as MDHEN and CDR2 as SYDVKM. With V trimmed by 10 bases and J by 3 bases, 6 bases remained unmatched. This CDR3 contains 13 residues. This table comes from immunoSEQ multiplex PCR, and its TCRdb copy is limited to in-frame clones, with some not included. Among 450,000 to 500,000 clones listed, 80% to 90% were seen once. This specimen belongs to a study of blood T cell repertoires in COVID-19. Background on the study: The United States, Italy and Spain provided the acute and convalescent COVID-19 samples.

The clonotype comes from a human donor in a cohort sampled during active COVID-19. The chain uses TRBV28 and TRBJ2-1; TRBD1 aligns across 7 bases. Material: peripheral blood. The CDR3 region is CATTGTVYNEQFF. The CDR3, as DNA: TGTGCCACTACCGGGACAGTCTACAATGAGCAGTTCTTC.